The source of this T cell receptor (beta chain) is a study of blood T cell repertoires in COVID-19. Assay used: immunoSEQ multiplex PCR; TCRdb lists only in-frame clones, some missing. The sample contains 130,000 or so clones, about 87% of which appear only once. Looked up from germline, CDR1 is MNHEY and CDR2 is SMNVEV (reference sequence). This CDR3 region has 17 residues. Deletions cut 7 bases from V and 0 bases from J, with 18 bases between. J is TRBJ1-4 and V is TRBV27; D may be TRBD1 (6 bases). The specimen sequenced was peripheral blood. The clonotype was recovered from a woman between 45 and 60 years old with acute or convalescent COVID-19. CDR3 residues: CASTKGGMTATNEKLFF. The CDR3 DNA sequence: TGTGCCAGCACAAAAGGGGGAATGACTGCAACTAATGAAAAACTGTTTTTT.